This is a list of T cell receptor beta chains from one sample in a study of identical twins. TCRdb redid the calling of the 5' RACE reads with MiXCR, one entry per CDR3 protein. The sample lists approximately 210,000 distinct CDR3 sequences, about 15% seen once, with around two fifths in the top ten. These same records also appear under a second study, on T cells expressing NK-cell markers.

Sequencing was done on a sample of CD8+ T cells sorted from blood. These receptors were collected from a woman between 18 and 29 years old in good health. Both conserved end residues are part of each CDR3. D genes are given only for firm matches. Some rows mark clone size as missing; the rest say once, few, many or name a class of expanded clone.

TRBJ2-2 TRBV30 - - TGTGCCTGGGGCCACCCGAGCACCGGGGAGCTGTTTTTT CAWGHPSTGELFF
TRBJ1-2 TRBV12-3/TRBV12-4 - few TGTGCCAGCAGTTTAGCGACAGGTTTGAGAGGCTACACCTTC CASSLATGLRGYTF
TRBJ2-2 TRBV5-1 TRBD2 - TGCGCCAGCAGCCCGTGGGCTAGCGGGAGTACCGGGGAGCTGTTTTTT CASSPWASGSTGELFF
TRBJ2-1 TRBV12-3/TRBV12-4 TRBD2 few TGTGCCAGCAGTTTGGGGCGGGAGGGCCTCTACAATGAGCAGTTCTTC CASSLGREGLYNEQFF
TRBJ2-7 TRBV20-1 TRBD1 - TGCAGTGCTCCCTCCCGGGACAGGGTCTACGAGCAGTACTTC CSAPSRDRVYEQYF
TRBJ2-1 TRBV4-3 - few TGCGCCAGCAGCCAAGATGCGGGGTCCTACAATGAGCAGTTCTTC CASSQDAGSYNEQFF
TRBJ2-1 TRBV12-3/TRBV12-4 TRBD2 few TGTGCCAGCAGTTTAGGCGCCCCACTAGCGGGGGGGAGGGCCGGGCAGTTCTTC CASSLGAPLAGGRAGQFF
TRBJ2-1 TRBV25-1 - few TGTGCCAGCAGTCACCGGGACGGGGGCCCCCGGGAGCAGTTCTTC CASSHRDGGPREQFF
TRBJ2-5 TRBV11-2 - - TGTGCCAGCAGCCCAACTACTAGGGGAGAGACCCAGTACTTC CASSPTTRGETQYF
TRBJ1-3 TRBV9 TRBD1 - TGTGCCAGCAGCGGGGACAGGGGGCAATTCGGAAACACCATATATTTT CASSGDRGQFGNTIYF
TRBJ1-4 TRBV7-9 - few TGTGCCAGCATCCACATGTATGATGAAAAACTGTTTTTT CASIHMYDEKLFF
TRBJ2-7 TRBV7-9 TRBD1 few TGTGCCAGCAGCAAAACAGGGGGATACTACGAGCAGTACTTC CASSKTGGYYEQYF
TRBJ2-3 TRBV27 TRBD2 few TGTGCCAGCAGTATACTAGCGGGAGAGGGCACAGATACGCAGTATTTT CASSILAGEGTDTQYF
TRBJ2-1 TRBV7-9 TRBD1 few TGTGCCAGCAGCTTCACAGGGGGCAATGAGCAGTTCTTC CASSFTGGNEQFF
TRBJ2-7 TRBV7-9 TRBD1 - TGTGCCAGCAGCTTTTCCGGCGCCAGGGGGTACGAGCAGTACTTC CASSFSGARGYEQYF
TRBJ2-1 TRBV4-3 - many TGCGCCAGCAGCCAAGGCAGAATAGCGCAATACAATGAGCAGTTCTTC CASSQGRIAQYNEQFF
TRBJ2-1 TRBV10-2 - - TGCGCCAGCAGTGAGTCGATTATGCAGGGCGATGAGCAGTTCTTC CASSESIMQGDEQFF
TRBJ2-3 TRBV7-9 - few TGTGCCAGCAGCCTTCTGGGGACCGCCCAAGACGCAGATACGCAGTATTTT CASSLLGTAQDADTQYF
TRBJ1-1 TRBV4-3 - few TGCGCCAGCAGCCCCGGGCCTCTCCAGGGGTTGAACACTGAAGCTTTCTTT CASSPGPLQGLNTEAFF
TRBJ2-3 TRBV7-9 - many TGTGCCAGCAGCCCACAGGGTTCGGGCACAGATACGCAGTATTTT CASSPQGSGTDTQYF
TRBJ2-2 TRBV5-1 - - TGCGCCAGCTGGGACACCGGGGAGCTGTTTTTT CASWDTGELFF
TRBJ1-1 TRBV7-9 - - TGTGCCAGCAGCCCCGGCGGAGGGGCTATGAACACTGAAGCTTTCTTT CASSPGGGAMNTEAFF
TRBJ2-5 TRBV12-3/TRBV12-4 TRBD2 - TGTGCCAGCAGTTTGGGCGGGGGAGGGGAGACCCAGTACTTC CASSLGGGGETQYF
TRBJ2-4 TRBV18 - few TGTGCCAGCTCACAGGCGAGCGCAGCCAAAAACATTCAGTACTTC CASSQASAAKNIQYF
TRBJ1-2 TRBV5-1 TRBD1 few TGCGCCAGCAGCCCTGCACAGGGGTTTCTGGGCTACACCTTC CASSPAQGFLGYTF
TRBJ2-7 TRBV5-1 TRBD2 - TGCGCCAGCAGCCCCACTGGGGCTAGCGGGAGGAAGGTTTCCTACGAGCAGTACTTC CASSPTGASGRKVSYEQYF
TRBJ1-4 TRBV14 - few TGTGCCAGCAGCGCAACCCGAGATGAAAAACTGTTTTTT CASSATRDEKLFF
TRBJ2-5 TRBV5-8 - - TGTGCCAGCAGTCCGGAGACCCAGTACTTC CASSPETQYF
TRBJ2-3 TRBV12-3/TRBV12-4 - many TGTGCCAGCAGTTTTGGCGGTCCAGGAGATACGCAGTATTTT CASSFGGPGDTQYF
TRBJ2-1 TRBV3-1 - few TGTGCCAGCAGCCAAGGGACCAGCGGCTGGGATGAGCAGTTCTTC CASSQGTSGWDEQFF
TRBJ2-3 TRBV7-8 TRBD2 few TGTGCCAGCAGCTTAGGGCCGGCGGGAGCGGAAGATACGCAGTATTTT CASSLGPAGAEDTQYF
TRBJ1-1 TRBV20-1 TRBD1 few TGCAGTGCTACGACGACAGGGGCCGCTGAAGCTTTCTTT CSATTTGAAEAFF
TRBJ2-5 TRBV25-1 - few TGTGCCAGCAGTGCGGGGCGTGGGGAGACCCAGTACTTC CASSAGRGETQYF
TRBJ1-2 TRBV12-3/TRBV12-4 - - TGTGCCAGCAGTTTACAGGGGCCGAGTGGCTACACCTTC CASSLQGPSGYTF
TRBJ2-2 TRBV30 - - TGTGCCTGGAGTGTACAGTGGGGGCAGAACACCGGGGAGCTGTTTTTT CAWSVQWGQNTGELFF
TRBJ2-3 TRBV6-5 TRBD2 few TGTGCCAGCAGTTACCATCGGAGCGGGAGAACAGATACGCAGTATTTT CASSYHRSGRTDTQYF
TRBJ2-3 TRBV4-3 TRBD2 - TGCGCCAGCAGCTCCGGGACTAGCGGGAGTTCAGATACGCAGTATTTT CASSSGTSGSSDTQYF
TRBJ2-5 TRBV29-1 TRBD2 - TGCAGCGCCCCGGGACTAGCGGACCAAGAGACCCAGTACTTC CSAPGLADQETQYF
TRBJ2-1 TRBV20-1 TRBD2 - TGTAGTGCTAGAGATCTTAGGACTAGCGGCCCCAATGAGCAGTTCTTC CSARDLRTSGPNEQFF
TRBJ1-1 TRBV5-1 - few TGCGCCAGCAGCTTCGGGGATTCGTACACTGAAGCTTTCTTT CASSFGDSYTEAFF